The sequence of this T cell receptor (beta chain) was determined in a study of cytomegalovirus exposure and HLA in healthy donors (TCRdb year 2017). Describing the broader study: An earlier analysis of 587 of the donors reported about 300 Gb of sequence data and roughly 120 million unique TCR beta sequences obtained from 150 million to 200 million T cells. An early release covering roughly 600 HLA-typed donors comprised roughly 300 gigabases of sequencing data and some 79 million unique TCR sequences. Of the roughly 390 genotyped donors, 65% to 90% were placed in the genetic ancestry cluster associated with self-reported Caucasian donors. The study was designed to test whether signatures of past pathogen exposure could be identified by cataloging public T cell receptors. The study profiled the T cell repertoires of hundreds of subjects by immunosequencing and related them to cytomegalovirus serostatus. In addition to the first cohort of approximately 670 subjects, a separate validation cohort of 130 or so different subjects was used. High-throughput TCR immunosequencing, statistical association of individual TCRs with disease status, and machine learning were combined to predict cytomegalovirus infection status. A later analysis re-analyzed previously published TCR beta repertoires from roughly 630 donors and added high-resolution HLA genotyping to study TCR occurrence patterns. In the later analysis, no new phenotypic data were used to find candidate immune exposures; instead, reliance was placed on TCR beta sequences and their occurrence across donors. An earlier analysis of 587 of the donors used high-throughput TCR beta sequencing to judge whether each TCR beta V gene segment behaved as functional or pseudogenic. Donor age, sex, ethnicity and CMV serostatus were collected together with the repertoire data. A later genetic analysis used genome-wide SNP genotypes for about three fifths of the 666 donors, treating that subset as a discovery cohort. All discovery cohort repertoires had been generated on a single sequencing platform. Both class I and class II loci were covered by HLA typing, at four-digit resolution. Typing coverage differed by locus: A, B, C, DRB1 and DQB1 were typed in about 629-640 donors, DQA1 in 522, DPA1 in some 570, and DPB1 in 450 to 480. A few DR-DQ haplotypes were treated as single units for association and clustering because of strong linkage in the cohort. On average, 235,054 unique TCR beta nucleotide sequences were sequenced per donor among about 400 genotyped donors of the cohort, with about 19% of those sequences being non-productive. The paper's findings and limits, for the study overall: Because HLA typing was missing for some donors at each locus, association tests included only the typed subset. According to a later analysis, parvovirus B19, influenza, CMV and Epstein-Barr virus appeared linked to several top co-occurrence clusters. A cluster of highly shared sequence variants was judged likely to represent a technical artifact of the sequencing pipeline. A few of the identified cytomegalovirus-associated TCR beta chains were confirmed in vitro to be specific for cytomegalovirus antigens. In a later genetic analysis, fewer N-insertions in productive TCRs were reported among donors in an Asian-associated ancestry cluster than the roughly 700-donor mean. A total of 150 to 200 TCR beta chains were listed by the study as associated with cytomegalovirus. A further reported finding was that TCR beta sequences accurately predicted the HLA-A and HLA-B alleles for most subjects in the first cohort. The presence/absence analyses assumed that sequencing depth was roughly uniform across donors, and that assumption may not be true. An earlier analysis of around 540 of the donors showed that most TCR beta V segments appeared in productive rearrangements either about 87% or about 30% of the time, which broadly matched IMGT annotations. Most CMV-associated TCR beta chains appeared to be HLA-restricted in a later analysis, and the HLA associations seemed to be driven largely by CMV exposure. A later analysis associated 16,951 TCR beta sequences with specific HLA alleles at a false discovery rate of 0.05. In a later analysis, TCR association rates were found to vary across HLA loci, with the most associated TCRs seen for DRB1 alleles and the fewest for HLA-C alleles. Because counts were too low, under 20 rarely observed V segments, including chromosome 9 orphons, were left out of the earlier analysis of a few hundred of the donors. An association between a missense DCLRE1C variant and V-gene and J-gene trimming of TCR beta chains was found in a later genetic analysis and replicated in an independent cohort. When HLA alleles, especially DR and DQ, strongly co-occurred, attributing TCR associations to individual alleles was difficult. The 87-base-pair reads could not distinguish some IMGT-functional V segments, including TRBV6-2 and TRBV6-3, so those segments were excluded. The authors suggested that the approach could potentially be generalized to other disease states and immunological phenotypes. Linkage disequilibrium might explain the correlated functional status among segregating V segments, but an unknown experimental factor could not be excluded. In this cohort, only TCR beta chains were sequenced, and detectable features were limited by the absence of alpha or paired-chain data. Most TCR sequences were observed very rarely across donors, whereas some public TCRs were present in many individuals. The only immune exposure information available for the cohort was CMV serostatus. A later analysis found that HLA-associated TCR beta chains were more clonally expanded and had lower generation probabilities than equally common non-associated chains. Cytomegalovirus status was reported to be diagnosed by the classifier with high specificity and sensitivity in both the original and validation cohorts.

The library relied on the immunoSEQ multiplex PCR assay. For the multiplex PCR, a mixture combining 60 forward primers for TCR Vbeta segments and 13 reverse primers for TCR Jbeta segments was used. The CDR3 region of rearranged TCR beta genes was amplified from genomic DNA by a multiplex PCR assay. The Illumina HiSeq System was used to sequence the amplified TCR beta libraries as 87-base-pair reads. The original methods were these. A later analysis tallied around 87 million unique TCR beta chains across the 640 or so repertoires, and approximately 9.9 million of those chains were shared by two or more donors. A nearest-neighbor algorithm error-corrected the raw reads and collapsed the reads into unique sequences, merging closely related sequences to remove PCR and sequencing errors. CDR3 sequences were aligned to IMGT reference sequences to assign V, D and J gene segments. For a sequence to be retained, a match of at least six nucleotides was required to both a V gene segment and a J gene segment. A rearrangement counted as productive if the CDR3 had no stop codons and remained in frame with V and J, and every other rearrangement counted as non-productive. CDR3 was defined according to IMGT convention as the region running from the second conserved V-encoded cysteine to the conserved J-encoded phenylalanine. Sequences without an unambiguous match to a single V gene segment were excluded from the earlier analysis of a few hundred of the donors. In an earlier analysis of approximately 590 of the donors, V segments were called functional above 56.7% productive rearrangements and were called segregating when the between-donor standard deviation exceeded 5%. A statistical classification framework was built to diagnose cytomegalovirus status from the catalog of TCR beta chain sequences. A later analysis assigned V and J genes by comparing TCR nucleotide sequences with IMGT/GENE-DB human TR gene sequences. Using the TCRdist pipeline, a later analysis assigned CDR3 sequences along with most-parsimonious VDJ recombination scenarios. In a later analysis, every TCR beta chain was defined by the combination of its CDR3 amino acid sequence and its V-gene family, and reads without a unique V-gene family were dropped. To address suspected cross-contamination and a sequencing artifact, a later analysis removed under 600 highly shared, low-generation-probability nucleotide sequences. In a later analysis, a clonal expansion index was calculated for each public chain from normalized within-repertoire ranks of inferred template counts. In a later analysis, generation probabilities were computed using a VDJ recombination model fitted to out-of-frame rearrangements, and the results were checked against IGoR. Hypergeometric tests were used in a later analysis to score TCR-TCR, TCR-HLA and TCR-CMV co-occurrence, with a repertoire-size bias correction applied to the TCR pairs. False discovery rates were estimated in a later analysis by permuting HLA or CMV assignments 20 times. A later analysis grouped co-occurring TCRs with DBSCAN, adding TCRdist sequence similarity when clustering within HLA-allele-positive subsets. Repertoires with fewer than 30,000 or more than 120,000 public chains, plus five repertoires with anomalous nucleotide sharing, were excluded from co-occurrence clustering. This is the immuneACCESS table as TCRdb keeps it, with only in-frame sequences that have V and J called. A part of the clones is gone; compared with another copy, unresolved V genes explain less than half, and the rest is unexplained. V and J calls and clone size are as listed in that table; D and trimming were resolved from the DNA. The table for this sample lists about 160,000 clones; around 83% of them were counted only once. The ten biggest clones cover around 8% of the sample.

The cohort was made up of under 800 healthy bone marrow donors. Cohort members were all nominally healthy when sampled, although unrecorded immune exposures were likely present. The donor tested CMV seropositive and was one of the 289 seropositive cohort members. Every donor gave a peripheral blood sample, and the peripheral blood mononuclear cells from that sample were used for TCR beta sequencing. The Qiagen DNeasy Blood Extraction Kit was used to extract genomic DNA from the blood cell samples. In regard to this clone: No cognate antigen has been identified for it. Per-base qualities were not stored, and no clone one base away is much larger.

The CDR3 holds 13 amino acids from the cysteine to the phenylalanine. Only CDR3 DNA is held: 39 bases, read in frame from base 1. Trimming leaves V shorter by 3 bases and J shorter by 5 bases, with the junction holding 2 bases beyond the gene matches. The germline V gene (reference sequence) supplies CDR1 SGHNT and CDR2 YYREEE. In this chain, TRBV5-4 is recombined with TRBJ1-1, with TRBD1 identical over 9 junction bases. The clonotype comes from a male donor in good health and CMV-seropositive. Sequenced sample: PBMCs. The DNA sequence is given as TGTGCCAGCAGCTGGACAGGGGTGACTGAAGCTTTCTTT. Its protein reads: CASSWTGVTEAFF.